Presented here are 14 T cell receptor beta chains from one specimen sequenced in a study of blood T cell repertoires in COVID-19. Libraries were prepared by immunoSEQ multiplex PCR; TCRdb keeps only in-frame clonotypes and omits some of them. In the table there are under 80,000 clones, approximately 73% of which are singletons. Sequenced: peripheral blood. The receptors come from a man in his sixties with COVID-19, enrolled during active disease.

This clone was recorded only once. The chain couples TRBV30 to TRBJ1-5; D gene uncertain. This CDR3 spans 10 amino acids. From germline, CDR1 is GTSNPN and CDR2 SVGIG (reference sequence). Here the CDR3 reads CTGCNQPQHF. CDR3 sequence (DNA): TGTACCGGTTGCAATCAGCCCCAGCATTTT.

The chain links TRBV28 to TRBJ2-7; D unresolved. The CDR3 sequence is 12 residues long. The germline gives CDR1 MDHEN, CDR2 SYDVKM. Trimming cost V 9 bases and J 4 bases, with 13 bases left between them. CDR3 nucleotide sequence: TGTGCCAGTGCCGTCTGGGCTTACGAGCAGTACTTC. Translating gives CASAVWAYEQYF.

The rearrangement links TRBV5-1 to TRBJ2-3; TRBD2 matches 9 bases. Trimming cost V 3 bases and J 0 bases; bases outside gene matches: 2. The CDR3 is 15 residues long. CDR1 is SGHRS and CDR2 is YFSETQ in the germline V gene. CDR3 nucleotides: TGCGCCAGCAGCTACACTAGCGGGAGCACAGATACGCAGTATTTT. It is translated as CASSYTSGSTDTQYF. The whole variable domain, filled in from reference TRBV5-1 and TRBJ2-3, reads KAGVTQTPRYLIKTRGQQVTLSCSPISGHRSVSWYQQTPGQGLQFLFEYFSETQRNKGNFPGRFSGRQFSNSRSEMNVSTLELGDSALYLCASSYTSGSTDTQYFGPGTRLTVL.

The V call is TRBV18, the J call TRBJ2-1, with 7 bases lining up with TRBD2. Germline CDR1 and CDR2: KGHSH and LQKENI. The CDR3 is 15 residues long. Trimming removed 6 bases from V and 7 bases from J; junction bases left unmatched: 12. The CDR3 region has the DNA TGTGCCAGCTCGCAGTCGCGCGGGGGTCTGAATGAGCAGTTCTTC. Its protein product is CASSQSRGGLNEQFF.

The sample holds one count of this clone. It may be a read error: a sequence one base away is much more abundant. The rearrangement joins TRBV19 to TRBJ1-2; 7 positions agree with TRBD1. The CDR3 is 15 amino acids. Germline V gene sequence: CDR1 LNHDA, CDR2 SQIVND (reference sequence). The CDR3 coding sequence is TGTACCAGTACTCCCCAAGCCCAACAGGGGCGAGGCTACACCTTC. Translation gives CTSTPQAQQGRGYTF.

The chain employs TRBV5-4 and TRBJ2-3; D might be TRBD2 (7 bases). V was pared by 1 base and J by 4 bases, with 16 bases between. The CDR3 runs 16 residues. Germline assignment: CDR1 SGHNT and CDR2 YYREEE (reference sequence). CDR3 protein: CASSLKVGGPPDTQYF. DNA for the CDR3: TGTGCCAGCAGCTTGAAGGTGGGGGGGCCGCCAGATACGCAGTATTTT.

This chain connects TRBV12-3 or TRBV12-4 to TRBJ1-5, with 9 bases that match TRBD1. The CDR3 runs to 13 residues. V lost 4 bases and J lost 7; bases outside the gene matches: 2. As DNA, the CDR3 is TGTGCCAGCAGTTGGGACAGGGACCAGCCCCAGCATTTT. Translating gives CASSWDRDQPQHF.

The CDR3 is CATPDRGNGNTIYF. DNA of the CDR3: TGTGCCACGCCGGACAGGGGCAATGGAAACACCATATATTTT. The chain recombines TRBV10-3 with TRBJ1-3; TRBD1 agrees at 9 bases. Germline V gene data show CDR1 as ENHRY and CDR2 as SYGVKD. CDR3 length: 14 residues. Losses at the gene ends were 10 bases for V and 3 bases for J; bases not matched to a gene: 7.

This chain connects TRBV6-4 to TRBJ2-3; D may be TRBD2 (6 bases). This CDR3 contains 17 residues. Germline V gives CDR1 MRHNA, CDR2 SNTAGT. Between the trimmed V and J ends, which lost 7 bases and 8 bases, there was a span of 28 bases. The CDR3 bases are TGTGCCAGCACCTACCCATCAAAGGGACGCCGGCGGGGTACGCAGTATTTT. Amino acid sequence: CASTYPSKGRRRGTQYF.

The CDR3: CASSSKRGSSYEQYF. Here the CDR3 DNA reads TGTGCCAGCAGCTCGAAGCGGGGGAGCTCCTACGAGCAGTACTTC. This chain joins TRBV7-6 and TRBJ2-7; TRBD2 aligns across 8 bases. Trimming removed 4 bases from V and 0 bases from J; junction bases left unmatched: 5. Germline CDR1 reads SGHVS; CDR2 reads FNYEAQ. The CDR3 totals 15 residues.

This chain joins TRBV5-1 and TRBJ1-2, with TRBD1 matching 11 bases. V lost 0 bases and J lost 8; bases outside the gene matches: 3. Germline CDR1 and CDR2: SGHRS and YFSETQ. The CDR3 runs to 14 residues. The CDR3 DNA reads TGCGCCAGCAGCTTGGACGGGACAGGGGGAGGCTACACCTTC. The encoded protein is CASSLDGTGGGYTF.

The rearrangement uses TRBV27 and TRBJ2-5, with TRBD1 matching 8 bases. Germline-derived CDR1 and CDR2 are MNHEY and SMNVEV (reference sequence). This CDR3 comprises 14 residues. Unmatched junction bases numbered 0, after V lost 1 base and J lost 2 bases. This chain's CDR3 is CASSLWTGQETQYF. DNA for the CDR3: TGTGCCAGCAGTTTATGGACAGGGCAAGAGACCCAGTACTTC.

This chain joins TRBV5-5 and TRBJ2-7; a weak D match, TRBD2 (5 bases). The CDR3 consists of 13 residues. Germline assignment: CDR1 SGHKS and CDR2 YYEKEE (reference sequence). Trimming took off 5 bases at V and 3 bases at J, with 12 bases between the two ends. The CDR3 sequence is CASSGSPLYEQYF. CDR3 sequence (DNA): TGTGCCAGCAGTGGGAGTCCCCTCTACGAGCAGTACTTC.

The V call is TRBV7-2, the J call TRBJ2-6; 8 bases align to TRBD1. CDR1 SGHTA and CDR2 FQGNSA come from the germline V gene. The junction had 7 bases not matched to a gene; V was cut back by 3 bases and J by 3 bases. This CDR3 has 17 amino acids. CDR3 region: CASSFEDRVVGANVLTF. The CDR3 nucleotides are TGTGCCAGCAGCTTCGAGGACAGGGTGGTTGGGGCCAACGTCCTGACTTTC. The full variable domain, with the rest looked up from reference TRBV7-2 and TRBJ2-6, is GAGVSQSPSNKVTEKGKDVELRCDPISGHTALYWYRQSLGQGLEFLIYFQGNSAPDKSGLPSDRFSAERTGGSVSTLTIQRTQQEDSAVYLCASSFEDRVVGANVLTFGAGSRLTVL.